A selection of T cell receptor beta chains follows, all from one sample in a study of T cell responses to AZD1222 COVID-19 vaccine. Assay used: immunoSEQ multiplex PCR; TCRdb lists only in-frame clones, some missing. This table holds just under 95,000 clones, approximately 90% found once. The sequences come from peripheral blood, collected on day 0 of AZD1222 vaccination. The receptor set was obtained from an adult in good health. Both conserved end residues are part of each CDR3. A D gene is named only where the DNA matches it firmly. Not every row has a clone size; where given, it reads once, few, many or a size class.

>NA|NA|TRBJ2-7|TRBV5-4
CASSLGSDSYEQYF
TGTGCCAGCAGCCTAGGTTCCGACTCCTACGAGCAGTACTTC
>NA|TRBD1|TRBJ2-6|TRBV16
CASSLNRGVGANVLTF
TGTGCCAGCAGCCTCAACAGGGGAGTTGGGGCCAACGTCCTGACTTTC
>NA|NA|TRBJ2-5|TRBV5-4
CASSLFETQYF
TGTGCCAGCAGCTTGTTCGAGACCCAGTACTTC
>once|NA|TRBJ2-1|TRBV6-6
CASSYPPGPTGNEQFF
TGTGCCAGCAGTTACCCGCCGGGACCCACGGGGAATGAGCAGTTCTTC
>NA|TRBD1|TRBJ1-5|TRBV28
CASSPGGEGRKPQHF
TGTGCCAGCAGTCCAGGGGGAGAGGGTAGAAAGCCCCAGCATTTT
>NA|NA|TRBJ1-3|TRBV7-8
CASSLALSSGNTIYF
TGTGCCAGCAGCTTAGCGCTTAGCTCTGGAAACACCATATATTTT
>few|TRBD1|TRBJ1-1|TRBV3-1/TRBV3-2
CASSWGQGGAEAFF
TGTGCCAGCAGCTGGGGACAGGGGGGTGCTGAAGCTTTCTTT
>NA|TRBD2|TRBJ2-7|TRBV10-3
CAISVGGASEQYF
TGTGCCATCAGTGTCGGGGGGGCGAGTGAGCAGTACTTC
>NA|TRBD2|TRBJ2-1|TRBV5-5
CASSLSLADNEQFF
TGTGCCAGCAGCCTATCTCTAGCGGACAATGAGCAGTTCTTC
>NA|TRBD1|TRBJ1-4|TRBV10-2
CASRWGQGNEKLFF
TGCGCCAGCAGATGGGGACAGGGTAATGAAAAACTGTTTTTT
>NA|TRBD1|TRBJ1-5|TRBV3-1/TRBV3-2
CASSDRGNQPQHF
TGTGCCAGCAGCGACAGGGGTAATCAGCCCCAGCATTTT
>NA|NA|TRBJ2-7|TRBV27
CASSLRDTRWQYF
TGTGCCAGCAGTTTAAGGGACACACGCTGGCAGTACTTC
>NA|NA|TRBJ2-1|TRBV3-1/TRBV3-2
CASSQVERNEQFF
TGTGCCAGCAGCCAGGTGGAACGCAATGAGCAGTTCTTC
>NA|NA|TRBJ1-1|TRBV11-2
CALRSLGPEAFF
TGTGCGTTGAGGAGCCTCGGACCTGAAGCTTTCTTT
>NA|NA|TRBJ2-7|TRBV11-2
CASSLGVTYEQYF
TGTGCCAGCAGCTTAGGGGTTACCTACGAGCAGTACTTC
>NA|NA|TRBJ1-6|TRBV28
CASSFPNSPLHF
TGTGCCAGCAGTTTCCCTAATTCACCCCTCCACTTT
>NA|NA|TRBJ1-3|TRBV7-9
CASSLEVGNTIYF
TGTGCCAGCAGCCTCGAGGTTGGAAACACCATATATTTT
>NA|NA|TRBJ1-1|TRBV15
CATSRSQTQNTEAFF
TGTGCCACCAGCAGATCCCAGACGCAGAACACTGAAGCTTTCTTT
>NA|NA|TRBJ2-7|TRBV5-5
CASSLGRGEYEQYF
TGTGCCAGCAGCTTGGGCAGGGGAGAGTACGAGCAGTACTTC
>NA|TRBD2|TRBJ2-3|TRBV5-1
CASSLASGGADTQYF
TGCGCCAGCAGCTTGGCTAGCGGGGGGGCAGATACGCAGTATTTT
>once|NA|TRBJ1-6|TRBV16
CASSQAPGVSPLHF
TGTGCCAGCAGCCAAGCGCCAGGGGTGTCACCCCTCCACTTT
>NA|NA|TRBJ1-2|TRBV6-5
CASSTGGTYGYTF
TGTGCCAGCAGCACGGGGGGGACCTATGGCTACACCTTC
>NA|TRBD2|TRBJ2-1|TRBV27
CASSSFFLAETNEQFF
TGTGCCAGCAGTTCATTTTTCCTAGCGGAGACCAATGAGCAGTTCTTC
>NA|NA|TRBJ1-1|TRBV3-1/TRBV3-2
CASSQMQGVTEAFF
TGTGCCAGCAGCCAGATGCAGGGCGTAACTGAAGCTTTCTTT
>NA|TRBD2|TRBJ2-1|TRBV7-9
CASSFAGVAGGYEQFF
TGTGCCAGCAGCTTCGCAGGGGTAGCGGGGGGATATGAGCAGTTCTTC
>NA|NA|TRBJ1-4|TRBV11-2
CASSLAPSGKLFF
TGTGCCAGCAGCTTAGCGCCATCAGGGAAACTGTTTTTT
>NA|TRBD2|TRBJ2-1|TRBV7-2
CASSETGTTYNEQFF
TGTGCCAGCAGCGAAACCGGGACTACCTACAATGAGCAGTTCTTC
>NA|TRBD1|TRBJ1-4|TRBV5-1
CASSSGQAPNEKLFF
TGCGCCAGCAGCTCAGGACAGGCCCCCAATGAAAAACTGTTTTTT